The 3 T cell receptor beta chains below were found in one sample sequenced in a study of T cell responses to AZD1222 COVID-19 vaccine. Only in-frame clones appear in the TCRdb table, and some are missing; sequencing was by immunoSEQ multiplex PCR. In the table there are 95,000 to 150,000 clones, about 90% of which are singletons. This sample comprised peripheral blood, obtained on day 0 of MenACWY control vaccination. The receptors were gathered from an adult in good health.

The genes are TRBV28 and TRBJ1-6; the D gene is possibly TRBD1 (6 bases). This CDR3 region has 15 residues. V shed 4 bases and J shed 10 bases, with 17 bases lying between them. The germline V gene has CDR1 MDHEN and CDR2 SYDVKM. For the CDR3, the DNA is TGTGCCAGCAGTTCGACAGGTTTCCTAGGGTCACCCCTCCACTTT. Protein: CASSSTGFLGSPLHF.

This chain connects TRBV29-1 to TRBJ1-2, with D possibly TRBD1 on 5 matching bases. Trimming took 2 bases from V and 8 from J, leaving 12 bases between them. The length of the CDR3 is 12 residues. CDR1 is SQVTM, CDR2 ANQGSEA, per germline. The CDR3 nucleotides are TGCAGCGTTGAAACTCCAGGGACGGGCTACACCTTC. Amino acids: CSVETPGTGYTF.

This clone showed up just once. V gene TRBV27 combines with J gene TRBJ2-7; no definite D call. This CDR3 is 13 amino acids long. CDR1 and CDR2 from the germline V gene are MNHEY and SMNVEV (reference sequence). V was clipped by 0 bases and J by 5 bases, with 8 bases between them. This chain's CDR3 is CASSLSAPHEQYF. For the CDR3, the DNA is TGTGCCAGCAGTTTATCGGCCCCTCACGAGCAGTACTTC.